These 13 T cell receptor beta chains were sequenced from one sample in a study of CD8+CD57+ T cells in acquired aplastic anemia. Before being chosen for sequencing, patients had shown CD8+CD57+ cell expansion by flow cytometry. TCR beta VDJ and CDR3 profiling used genomic DNA as template. TCRdb reprocessed the reads with MiXCR, giving one entry per CDR3 protein. The sample consists of 170,000 or so distinct CDR3 sequences, around 60% of them appearing once. Sequencing was performed on sorted CD4+, CD8+, or CD8+CD57+ T cells (not recorded which) from PBMCs. The receptors stem from a human donor with aplastic anemia.

The rearrangement joins TRBV20-1 to TRBJ2-3, with D hard to call. The CDR3 covers 11 residues. CDR1 and CDR2 (germline): DFQATT, SNEGSKA (reference sequence). V was cut by 1 base and J by 9 bases, with 8 bases left in between. In DNA, the CDR3 is TGCAGTGCTAGAGGGGGTGGGACGCAGTATTTT. This codes for CSARGGGTQYF.

This chain joins TRBV7-6 and TRBJ1-2; TRBD1 matches 8 bases. CDR1 SGHVS and CDR2 FNYEAQ come from the germline V gene. CDR3 length: 14 residues. Germline trimming cut 2 bases from V and 8 bases from J; bases unmatched to any gene: 7. CDR3 loop: CASSLQQGARGYTF. The DNA of the CDR3 is TGTGCCAGCAGCTTACAGCAGGGGGCGCGGGGCTACACCTTC.

This clonotype was seen repeatedly, ten times or more. The rearrangement links TRBV13 to TRBJ1-5; D call uncertain. The germline gives CDR1 PRHDT, CDR2 FYEKMQ (reference sequence). The CDR3 extends over 14 amino acids. The V end lost 6 bases, the J end lost 4 bases, and 13 bases lay between the germline ends. CDR3 DNA sequence: TGTGCCAGCAGGTCCCAAGGCAGTAATCAGCCCCAGCATTTT. Its translation: CASRSQGSNQPQHF.

This clonotype appeared once. The chain has TRBV20-1 and TRBJ2-5; D gene ambiguous. Trimming took 0 bases from V and 5 from J, leaving 7 bases between them. Germline lookup yields CDR1 DFQATT and CDR2 SNEGSKA (reference sequence). The CDR3 totals 12 residues. This chain's CDR3 is CSARDQRETQYF. In nucleotides, the CDR3 is TGCAGTGCTAGAGATCAGAGGGAGACCCAGTACTTC.

The chain uses TRBV14 and TRBJ2-7, with D uncertain. The CDR3 has 15 amino acids. The V end lost 10 bases, the J end lost 3 bases, and 22 bases lay between the germline ends. Germline V gene lookup returns CDR1 SGHDN and CDR2 FVKESK. The CDR3 is CANNTERYGFYEQYF. In nucleotides, the CDR3 is TGTGCCAACAACACGGAACGGTACGGGTTCTACGAGCAGTACTTC. The whole variable domain, remainder taken from reference TRBV14 and TRBJ2-7, is EAGVTQFPSHSVIEKGQTVTLRCDPISGHDNLYWYRRVMGKEIKFLLHFVKESKQDESGMPNNRFLAERTGGTYSTLKVQPAELEDSGVYFCANNTERYGFYEQYFGPGTRLTVT.

The CDR3 region is CATSDPGTDFSTQYF. CDR3 in DNA: TGTGCCACCAGTGATCCCGGGACAGACTTTTCTACGCAGTATTTT. The rearrangement links TRBV24-1 to TRBJ2-3; 7 nucleotides align to TRBD1. The J segment lost 8 bases and the V segment lost 3 bases, leaving 10 bases of the junction unmatched. Germline loops: CDR1 KGHDR, CDR2 SFDVKD. There are 15 residues in the CDR3.

This clonotype was counted at least ten times. This sequence joins TRBV16 and TRBJ1-1; no reliable D call. CDR3 length equals 15 residues. V lost 2 bases and J 1 base, leaving 11 bases between the germline ends. The germline CDR1 and CDR2 sequences are KGHSY and FQNENV. The CDR3 nucleotides are TGTGCCAGCAGCCAACGTGGAGGGCGGAACACTGAAGCTTTCTTT. It encodes CASSQRGGRNTEAFF.

This clonotype occurred a few times. The junction departs from the called germline gene at one end, perhaps through a read error. The V gene is TRBV15, the J gene TRBJ2-7; TRBD1 matches 9 bases. CDR3 length: 15 residues. Germline lookup yields CDR1 LNHNV and CDR2 YYDKDF (reference sequence). CDR3 sequence: CATSRDPGQGYEQYF. CDR3 DNA sequence: TGTGCCACCAGCCGAGATCCGGGACAGGGCTACGAGCAGTACTTC.

This clonotype appeared a single time. This chain uses TRBV9 with TRBJ2-1; the D gene is possibly TRBD1 (5 bases). This CDR3 is built from 15 residues. Germline CDR1 is SGDLS and CDR2 is YYNGEE. V lost 0 bases to trimming and J lost 0 bases, with 7 bases between them. The chain's CDR3 is CASSVEGDSYNEQFF. The CDR3 DNA follows: TGTGCCAGCAGCGTAGAAGGGGACTCCTACAATGAGCAGTTCTTC.

The chain combines TRBV7-2 with TRBJ2-7; 8 bases map to TRBD1. Germline V CDR1 and CDR2: SGHTA, FQGNSA. The trim removed 5 bases at V and 7 bases at J, leaving 16 bases unmatched. The CDR3 totals 16 residues. The CDR3 bases are TGTGCCAGCAGCCTTGGACAGGGACCCGCTGAAAGAGAGCAGTACTTC. Protein: CASSLGQGPAEREQYF.

The rearrangement uses TRBV20-1 and TRBJ1-3; D not certain. Germline CDR1 and CDR2: DFQATT and SNEGSKA (reference sequence). The ends were cut back, 1 base at V and 6 bases at J, with 10 bases in the middle. This CDR3 region has 13 residues. For the CDR3, the DNA is TGCAGTGCTAGAGGAAGGGAAGCAAACACCATATATTTT. It specifies CSARGREANTIYF.

CDR3 sequence (DNA): TGTGCCAGCAGCTTAGCGGGGTGGGGCGTCCTGTTGAACACTGAAGCTTTCTTT. Translation gives CASSLAGWGVLLNTEAFF. This chain links TRBV7-2 with TRBJ1-1; TRBD1 is a possible D gene (5 bases). V lost 0 bases and J lost 0, with 17 bases in between. Per germline, CDR1 SGHTA and CDR2 FQGNSA. This CDR3 has 18 residues.

This clonotype showed up many times. The chain is built from TRBV4-1 and TRBJ1-1; unclear D gene. Trimming shortened V by 3 bases and J by 5 bases, and 10 bases separated the two germline ends. This CDR3 is built from 13 residues. Germline V gene sequence: CDR1 MGHRA, CDR2 YSYEKL. DNA for the CDR3: TGCGCCAGCAGCCATCTGACTACGACTGAAGCTTTCTTT. Encoded protein: CASSHLTTTEAFF.